This is a list of T cell receptor beta chains from one sample in a study of molecular identifiers for immune sequencing clone quantification. MiXCR, applied by TCRdb to the PCR reads, yields one record per CDR3 protein. The sample records some 97,000 distinct CDR3 sequences, 24% being singletons. The sample was naive CD8+ T cells from blood, with Jurkat cell RNA spiked in. Source of these receptors: a human donor in good health. Some libraries in this study had Jurkat cell RNA spiked in. The CDR3 runs from the conserved cysteine through the conserved F or W. A D gene is named only where the DNA matches it firmly. Size is omitted from some rows. Given values are once, few, many or a class for expanded clones.

J gene,D gene,clone size,V gene,CDR3 protein,CDR3 DNA
TRBJ2-7,.,.,TRBV28,CASSWLGGSSYEQYF,TGTGCCAGCAGTTGGTTAGGCGGCAGTTCCTACGAGCAGTACTTC
TRBJ1-1,.,.,TRBV3-1,CASSQDGRVNTEAFF,TGTGCCAGCAGCCAAGACGGCAGGGTGAACACTGAAGCTTTCTTT
TRBJ2-7,TRBD1,.,TRBV19,CASSFISGTGTSYELYF,TGTGCCAGTAGCTTCATCTCCGGGACAGGAACTTCGTACGAGCTGTACTTC
TRBJ2-7,TRBD1,few,TRBV30,CACAEGQIYEQYF,TGTGCCTGTGCCGAGGGACAGATCTACGAGCAGTACTTC
TRBJ1-1,TRBD1,many,TRBV29-1,CSVEDPGQGAEAFF,TGCAGCGTTGAAGACCCGGGACAGGGGGCCGAAGCTTTCTTT
TRBJ2-6,.,many,TRBV27,CASKVSGANVLTF,TGTGCCAGCAAGGTCTCTGGGGCCAACGTCCTGACTTTC
TRBJ2-7,.,.,TRBV29-1,CSVDNDRNSYEQYF,TGCAGCGTGGACAACGACAGGAACTCCTACGAGCAGTACTTC
TRBJ2-2,TRBD2,many,TRBV15,CATATSEKNTGELFF,TGTGCCACCGCCACTAGCGAGAAGAACACCGGGGAGCTGTTTTTT
TRBJ2-5,TRBD1,few,TRBV5-5,CASSPSRGRSLETQYF,TGTGCCAGCAGCCCGTCCAGGGGGCGTTCGCTAGAGACCCAGTACTTC
TRBJ2-3,TRBD1,many,TRBV20-1,CSARTGPGTDTQYF,TGCAGTGCCCGGACAGGGCCGGGAACAGATACGCAGTATTTT
TRBJ1-3,.,many,TRBV27,CASSLRGSGNTIYF,TGTGCCAGCAGTTTAAGGGGGTCTGGAAACACCATATATTTT
TRBJ1-5,.,many,TRBV6-5,CASKVGNNQPQHF,TGTGCCAGCAAAGTGGGGAACAATCAGCCCCAGCATTTT
TRBJ2-2,TRBD2,.,TRBV4-1,CASSPQSGGDTGELFF,TGTGCCAGCAGCCCACAGAGCGGGGGCGACACCGGGGAGCTGTTTTTT
TRBJ2-3,TRBD2,once,TRBV29-1,CSVLAVCIGDTQYF,TGCAGCGTCCTAGCGGTGTGCATCGGAGATACGCAGTATTTT
TRBJ1-1,.,.,TRBV7-2,CASSLQKAEAFF,TGTGCCAGCAGCTTACAAAAGGCCGAAGCTTTCTTT
TRBJ2-7,.,.,TRBV27,CASSYGQYF,TGTGCCAGCAGTTACGGGCAGTACTTC
TRBJ2-1,TRBD2,.,TRBV11-2,CASSPNSGGAGDEQFF,TGTGCCAGCAGCCCAAACTCGGGGGGGGCTGGTGATGAGCAGTTCTTC
TRBJ1-1,.,many,TRBV27,CASSLQGNTEAFF,TGTGCCAGCAGCCTACAGGGGAACACTGAAGCTTTCTTT
TRBJ2-7,TRBD1,few,TRBV30,CAWSEGAASYEQYF,TGTGCCTGGAGTGAGGGGGCCGCTAGTTACGAGCAGTACTTC
TRBJ1-2,.,.,TRBV20-1,CSAQSSTGNYGYTF,TGCAGTGCCCAGTCGTCTACGGGCAACTATGGCTACACCTTC
TRBJ1-1,TRBD1,many,TRBV5-8,CASSLDRGYTEAFF,TGTGCCAGCAGCTTAGACAGGGGGTATACTGAAGCTTTCTTT
TRBJ2-1,.,.,TRBV12-3/TRBV12-4,CASSLRDPMVDEQFF,TGTGCCAGCAGTTTAAGGGACCCGATGGTCGATGAGCAGTTCTTC
TRBJ2-3,.,few,TRBV11-2,CASSFLPSAMAGDTQYF,TGTGCCAGCAGCTTCCTACCAAGCGCCATGGCTGGAGATACGCAGTATTTT
TRBJ2-7,.,many,TRBV30,CAWGALTHYEQYF,TGTGCCTGGGGGGCCCTAACACACTACGAGCAGTACTTC
TRBJ2-7,.,.,TRBV25-1,CASSARAAQYF,TGTGCCAGCAGTGCCCGGGCCGCGCAGTACTTC
TRBJ2-3,TRBD2,few,TRBV7-9,CASSYGLAGVDTQYF,TGTGCCAGCAGCTATGGACTAGCGGGAGTAGATACGCAGTATTTT
TRBJ2-3,.,many,TRBV28,CASSLAPGTDTQYF,TGTGCCAGCAGTTTAGCCCCGGGTACAGATACGCAGTATTTT
TRBJ2-1,TRBD2,few,TRBV27,CASSLREDGNEQFF,TGTGCCAGCAGTTTGCGGGAGGATGGCAATGAGCAGTTCTTC
TRBJ2-7,.,many,TRBV30,CAWSLVGLGNEQYF,TGTGCCTGGAGTCTTGTGGGCCTGGGGAACGAGCAGTACTTC
TRBJ2-3,TRBD2,few,TRBV6-2/TRBV6-3,CASSLWSGRPPADTQYF,TGTGCCAGCAGCCTATGGAGCGGGAGACCTCCTGCGGATACGCAGTATTTT
TRBJ1-1,.,few,TRBV12-3/TRBV12-4,CASSFQGVNTEAFF,TGTGCCAGCAGTTTCCAGGGAGTAAACACTGAAGCTTTCTTT
TRBJ2-7,TRBD2,.,TRBV2,CASSEGLAGLYEQYF,TGTGCCAGCAGTGAAGGCCTAGCGGGACTCTACGAGCAGTACTTC
TRBJ2-3,TRBD2,many,TRBV7-3,CASSSIAGLTDTQYF,TGTGCCAGCAGCTCCATAGCGGGTTTAACAGATACGCAGTATTTT
TRBJ1-2,TRBD1,.,TRBV2,CASSSDRGGVFGYTF,TGTGCCAGCAGTTCCGACAGGGGAGGGGTGTTCGGCTACACCTTC
TRBJ2-5,TRBD2,.,TRBV20-1,CSARDRRLAGGTGETQYF,TGCAGTGCTAGAGATCGTAGGCTAGCGGGGGGGACTGGGGAGACCCAGTACTTC
TRBJ2-7,TRBD1,.,TRBV29-1,CSVAGTGGAEQYF,TGCAGCGTTGCAGGGACAGGGGGCGCCGAGCAGTACTTC
TRBJ2-3,TRBD1,many,TRBV2,CASSEGQGSTDTQYF,TGTGCCAGCAGTGAAGGACAGGGTAGCACAGATACGCAGTATTTT
TRBJ2-7,TRBD1,few,TRBV27,CASSLSGGRGPHYEQYF,TGTGCCAGCAGTTTATCAGGGGGCAGGGGTCCCCACTACGAGCAGTACTTC
TRBJ2-7,.,many,TRBV29-1,CSVAGGAYEQYF,TGCAGCGTTGCCGGGGGCGCGTACGAGCAGTACTTC
TRBJ1-5,.,medium-sized,TRBV27,CASSLGGSNQPQHF,TGTGCCAGCAGCTTGGGAGGAAGCAATCAGCCCCAGCATTTT
TRBJ2-3,.,many,TRBV19,CASSPDSGSTDTQYF,TGTGCCAGTAGTCCCGACAGCGGGAGCACAGATACGCAGTATTTT
TRBJ2-3,.,many,TRBV3-1,CASSQVAGHPTDTQYF,TGTGCCAGCAGCCAAGTCGCGGGGCATCCAACAGATACGCAGTATTTT
TRBJ1-5,.,many,TRBV5-1,CASSPWTDQPQHF,TGCGCCAGCAGCCCGTGGACAGATCAGCCCCAGCATTTT
TRBJ1-1,.,many,TRBV5-1,CASSLLQGPPEAFF,TGCGCCAGCAGCTTGTTACAGGGCCCCCCTGAAGCTTTCTTT
TRBJ2-1,.,.,TRBV29-1,CSVYRPGNEQFF,TGCAGCGTTTACAGACCGGGCAATGAGCAGTTCTTC